Below are 27 T cell receptor beta chains sequenced from a single sample in a study of molecular identifiers for immune sequencing clone quantification. TCRdb reprocessed the PCR reads via MiXCR and lists one record per CDR3 protein. The repertoire consists of 300,000 to 350,000 distinct CDR3 sequences, with about a fifth occurring once and the leading ten covering under 0.95%. Sequencing was carried out using naive CD8+ T cells from blood, with Jurkat cell RNA spiked in. Subset: FACS-sorted CD8+CD4-CCR7+CD45RA+ naive T cells. These receptor sequences come from a human donor in good health. Some libraries in this study had Jurkat cell RNA spiked in.

This sequence joins TRBV11-2 and TRBJ2-1; D gene unclear. Deletions cut 3 bases from V and 4 bases from J, with 7 bases between. From germline, CDR1 is SGHAT and CDR2 FQNNGV. The CDR3 extends over 13 amino acids. The CDR3 bases are TGTGCCAGCAGCTTCGGTCAATACAATGAGCAGTTCTTC. This encodes CASSFGQYNEQFF.

This clonotype was seen at least ten times. The chain has TRBV7-3 and TRBJ2-1, with 8 bases that match TRBD2. Germline lookup yields CDR1 SGHTA and CDR2 FQGTGA. This CDR3 is built from 14 residues. V dropped 3 bases and J dropped 9; count of bases not matched to a gene: 7. CDR3 sequence reads: CASSFGLAGGEQFF. CDR3 DNA sequence: TGTGCCAGCAGCTTTGGGCTAGCGGGCGGTGAGCAGTTCTTC.

This chain uses TRBV9 with TRBJ1-1; D gene uncertain. CDR1 SGDLS and CDR2 YYNGEE come from the germline V gene. There are 13 residues in the CDR3. V lost 0 bases and J 10 bases, leaving 13 bases between the germline ends. The CDR3 DNA reads TGTGCCAGCAGCGTAGCTTCGGCAGATGGAGCTTTCTTT. It translates to CASSVASADGAFF.

Remarks on this clonotype: At one end, the junction sequence differs from germline, possibly due to a read error. The rearrangement uses TRBV4-3 and TRBJ2-5; D not certain. Germline V lookup: CDR1 LGHNA, CDR2 YSLEER. The CDR3 extends over 16 amino acids. For the CDR3, the DNA is TGCGCCGGCAGCATCTCCTACTCGGGCGGTCAAGAGACCCAGTACTTC. Translation: CAGSISYSGGQETQYF.

CDR3 nucleotides: TGCGCCAGCAGCCCTACCCCGGGCAGCTCCTACGAGCAGTACTTC. Translation: CASSPTPGSSYEQYF. This sequence joins TRBV4-1 and TRBJ2-7, with D hard to call. The CDR3 sequence is 15 residues long. Germline values: CDR1 MGHRA, CDR2 YSYEKL. Trimming removed 4 bases at V and 0 bases at J, with 13 bases between.

This clonotype was seen at least ten times. V gene TRBV19 combines with J gene TRBJ2-7; the match to TRBD1 covers 9 bases. Trimming removed 3 bases from V and 4 bases from J; junction bases left unmatched: 4. This CDR3 has 14 amino acids. Germline-derived CDR1 and CDR2 are LNHDA and SQIVND (reference sequence). In DNA form, the CDR3 reads TGTGCCAGTAGTATTGGGACAGGGAGTTACGAGCAGTACTTC. Encoded protein: CASSIGTGSYEQYF.

The chain carries TRBV4-3 and TRBJ1-4; D is unresolved. The V gene's germline CDR1 is LGHNA and CDR2 YSLEER. Trimming stripped 0 bases from V and 6 bases from J, with 17 bases between. The CDR3 sequence is 17 residues long. The DNA of the CDR3 is TGCGCCAGCAGCCAAGAAACCAAGGGAAGCAGAGATGAAAAACTGTTTTTT. Translation gives CASSQETKGSRDEKLFF.

This clonotype appeared many times. The J gene is TRBJ2-7, the V gene TRBV5-1; D not certain. CDR1 is SGHRS and CDR2 is YFSETQ in the germline V gene. Trimming pared 1 base from V and 3 bases from J, leaving 8 bases between. This CDR3 has 13 residues. For the CDR3, the DNA is TGCGCCAGCAGCTTGCTCGGAGTCTACGAGCAGTACTTC. It encodes CASSLLGVYEQYF.

On this clonotype: One junction end disagrees with the germline gene, perhaps due to a read error. The chain joins TRBV6-5 to TRBJ2-5; 9 positions agree with TRBD2. The germline V gene encodes CDR1 MNHEY and CDR2 SVGAGI. This CDR3 comprises 17 residues. DNA of the CDR3: TGTGCCAGCAGTTCAAACGCAGGACTAGCGCCCCAAGAGGCCCAGTACTTC. This encodes CASSSNAGLAPQEAQYF.

The chain joins TRBV24-1 to TRBJ2-2, with TRBD1 matching 10 bases. This CDR3 region has 16 residues. Trimming at V came to 3 bases and at J to 2 bases, leaving 2 bases not matched to a gene. CDR1 is KGHDR and CDR2 is SFDVKD in the germline V gene. The CDR3, as DNA: TGTGCCACCAGTGATGGGACAGGGGTTAACACCGGGGAGCTGTTTTTT. Amino acids: CATSDGTGVNTGELFF.

Ten or more counts support this clonotype. The gene calls are TRBV27 and TRBJ1-4; D is possibly TRBD1 (6 bases). The CDR3 runs to 15 residues. The germline V gene has CDR1 MNHEY and CDR2 SMNVEV (reference sequence). V was cut by 5 bases and J by 2 bases, with 12 bases left in between. The CDR3 DNA reads as TGTGCCAGCAGTCCCAGGGGATCGACTAATGAAAAACTGTTTTTT. This translates into CASSPRGSTNEKLFF.

This clonotype was detected many times. This chain connects TRBV4-2 to TRBJ1-5; possible D gene TRBD1, 5 bases. The CDR3 runs 14 residues. Deletions cut 0 bases from V and 5 bases from J, with 8 bases between. Looked up from germline, CDR1 is LGHNA and CDR2 is YNFKEQ. CDR3 DNA sequence: TGTGCCAGCAGCCAAGACAGGGTAGATCAGCCCCAGCATTTT. Translating it yields CASSQDRVDQPQHF.

Of note for this clonotype: This could be a read error, since a much larger clone is one nucleotide away. The chain links TRBV28 to TRBJ2-5, with D unresolved. The V and J ends lost 4 bases and 5 bases respectively, with 11 bases between them. Per the germline V gene, CDR1 is MDHEN and CDR2 is SYDVKM. This CDR3 comprises 13 residues. The CDR3 is CASSSRGLETQYF. CDR3 DNA: TGTGCCAGCAGTTCACGCGGTTTGGAGACCCAGTACTTC.

This CDR3 is CASSFSGSVADTQYF. DNA for the CDR3: TGTGCCAGCAGCTTTAGCGGGAGCGTCGCAGATACGCAGTATTTT. This chain links TRBV11-2 with TRBJ2-3; 9 nucleotides align to TRBD2. Germline assignment: CDR1 SGHAT and CDR2 FQNNGV. The ends lost 3 bases at V and 4 bases at J; junction bases unmatched: 5. CDR3 size: 15 residues.

In its sample, this clonotype was seen many times. J is TRBJ1-4 and V is TRBV28; D is perhaps TRBD1 (5 bases). Germline lookup yields CDR1 MDHEN and CDR2 SYDVKM. The CDR3 loop spans 13 amino acids. V lost 2 bases, J lost 5 bases, and 6 bases lay in between. CDR3 region: CASSLRGNEKLFF. The CDR3 region has the DNA TGTGCCAGCAGTTTACGGGGGAATGAAAAACTGTTTTTT.

The V gene is TRBV4-1, the J gene TRBJ1-1, with D maybe TRBD1 (5 bases). From germline, CDR1 is MGHRA and CDR2 YSYEKL. The CDR3 is 13 amino acids. V was clipped by 10 bases and J by 2 bases, with 14 bases between them. The CDR3 spells CATRAGVNTEAFF. CDR3 DNA: TGCGCCACCCGGGCGGGGGTAAACACTGAAGCTTTCTTT.

Ten or more counts support this clonotype. This chain joins TRBV12-3 or TRBV12-4 and TRBJ2-7, with D perhaps matching TRBD1 or TRBD2 (5 bases each). The CDR3 is 14 residues long. Trimming took 5 bases from V and 3 from J, leaving 14 bases between them. The CDR3 region has the DNA TGTGCCAGCAGTGAAGGGACCCGATTCTACGAGCAGTACTTC. Residues: CASSEGTRFYEQYF.

This clonotype was seen repeatedly, ten times or more. The CDR3 spells CASSQDSGVQETQYF. As DNA, the CDR3 is TGTGCCAGCAGCCAAGATAGCGGGGTCCAAGAGACCCAGTACTTC. The genes are TRBV3-1 and TRBJ2-5; 8 positions match TRBD2. This CDR3 has 15 amino acids. The junction had 1 base not matched to a gene; V was cut back by 0 bases and J by 1 base. Germline V gene sequence: CDR1 LGHDT, CDR2 YNNKEL (reference sequence).

This clonotype was detected ten times or more. The chain is built from TRBV28 and TRBJ2-7, with D perhaps TRBD1 or TRBD2 (6 bases each). There are 14 residues in the CDR3. Looked up from germline, CDR1 is MDHEN and CDR2 is SYDVKM. Between the trimmed V and J ends, which lost 6 bases and 2 bases, there was a span of 14 bases. The CDR3 region has the DNA TGTGCCAGCAGCCGGGGGCAGAACACCTACGAGCAGTACTTC. Translation gives CASSRGQNTYEQYF.

This clonotype was recorded at least ten times. This chain connects TRBV20-1 to TRBJ2-5, with D uncertain. Trimming removed 2 bases at V and 2 bases at J, with 6 bases between. The CDR3 is made up of 12 amino acids. CDR1 and CDR2 (germline): DFQATT, SNEGSKA (reference sequence). The CDR3 reads CSARQKQETQYF. CDR3 DNA: TGCAGTGCTAGACAGAAACAAGAGACCCAGTACTTC.

This clonotype was counted at least ten times. The chain recombines TRBV28 with TRBJ1-5, with D perhaps matching TRBD1 (5 bases). Germline CDR1 MDHEN, CDR2 SYDVKM. Trimming shortened V by 1 base and J by 2 bases, and 9 bases separated the two germline ends. The CDR3 is made up of 15 amino acids. CDR3 sequence: CASSLYLTGNQPQHF. The CDR3 coding sequence is TGTGCCAGCAGTTTATATTTGACAGGCAATCAGCCCCAGCATTTT.

The genes are TRBV6-1 and TRBJ2-5; no firm D call. V gave up 7 bases and J gave up 4 bases, with 10 bases separating them. CDR1 is MNHNS and CDR2 is SASEGT in the germline V gene. CDR3 length: 12 residues. CDR3 sequence (DNA): TGTGCCAGCATGAGGTTTGGAGAGACCCAGTACTTC. As protein: CASMRFGETQYF.

This clonotype appeared many times. CDR3 sequence reads: CASSSGTGGTIYF. DNA of the CDR3: TGTGCCAGCAGCTCAGGGACCGGAGGCACCATATATTTT. The V gene is TRBV9, the J gene TRBJ1-3, with D maybe TRBD1 (5 bases). Germline assignment: CDR1 SGDLS and CDR2 YYNGEE. Trimming took off 4 bases at V and 9 bases at J, with 14 bases between the two ends. The CDR3 contains 13 residues.

This clonotype came up a few times. V and J are TRBV6-2 or TRBV6-3 and TRBJ2-3; perhaps D is TRBD1 or TRBD2 (5 bases each). Germline lookup yields CDR1 MNHEY and CDR2 SVGEGT. Trimming shortened V by 6 bases and J by 6 bases, and 22 bases separated the two germline ends. CDR3 length: 16 residues. The CDR3 spells CASSPRDRTTWDTQYF. In DNA, the CDR3 is TGTGCCAGCAGCCCCCGGGACCGGACAACTTGGGATACGCAGTATTTT.

This clonotype was detected a few times. The V gene is TRBV28, the J gene TRBJ2-3; 8 bases line up with TRBD1. This CDR3 spans 19 amino acids. Germline CDR1 is MDHEN and CDR2 is SYDVKM. Trimming took 5 bases from V and 5 from J; bases not matched to a gene: 21. This chain's CDR3 is CASSLPRATDREPGDTQYF. The CDR3 DNA is TGTGCCAGCAGTCTTCCCCGCGCAACGGACAGGGAGCCTGGAGATACGCAGTATTTT.

A remark on this clonotype: The germline gene is not matched at one end of the junction; a read error may be the cause. The chain is built from TRBV11-2 and TRBJ2-3; 14 nucleotides agree with TRBD2. CDR1 is SGHAT and CDR2 is FQNNGV in the germline V gene. The CDR3 runs to 18 residues. The CDR3 DNA follows: TGTGCCAGCAGCTGGGGACTAGCGGGAGAGGTTGGCACAGTTACGCAGTATTTT. Translating it yields CASSWGLAGEVGTVTQYF.

This clonotype was observed a handful of times. This rearrangement joins TRBV19 to TRBJ2-5; 14 nucleotides align to TRBD2. This CDR3 region has 16 residues. The V gene end was trimmed by 4 bases and the J gene end by 4 bases; junction bases not matched to a gene: 5. In germline, CDR1 is LNHDA, CDR2 SQIVND (reference sequence). In nucleotides, the CDR3 is TGTGCCAGTAGTAGTGGGACTAGCGGGGGAGGAGAGACCCAGTACTTC. Translation: CASSSGTSGGGETQYF.